The 17 T cell receptor beta chains given below trace back to one sample, sequenced in a study of shared clonotypes between healthy human individuals. Libraries were prepared by immunoSEQ multiplex PCR; TCRdb keeps only in-frame clonotypes and omits some of them. This table has about 380,000 clones, 90% to 98% appearing once. The specimen was memory CD8+ T cells sorted from blood. As to subset: CD45RO+ cells pooled with CCR7-negative TemRA cells. The receptors were sampled from a young man in good health.

V is TRBV10-2 and J is TRBJ2-7; D might be TRBD1 (5 bases). V shed 3 bases and J shed 7 bases, with 13 bases lying between them. This CDR3 region has 13 residues. Germline V gene data show CDR1 as WSHSY and CDR2 as SAAADI. The CDR3 reads CASSDNQGREQYF. The CDR3 bases are TGCGCCAGCAGTGACAACCAGGGTCGGGAGCAGTACTTC.

The chain combines TRBV29-1 with TRBJ2-1; 8 bases are shared with TRBD1. The V gene's germline CDR1 is SQVTM and CDR2 ANQGSEA. V shed 4 bases and J 12 bases; nucleotides not matched to a gene: 8. The length of the CDR3 is 12 residues. The CDR3: CSVGSGGGSQFF. The CDR3 coding sequence is TGCAGCGTTGGGTCAGGGGGCGGGTCGCAGTTCTTC.

V usage is TRBV6-1 and J usage is TRBJ2-1; 10 bases are a match to TRBD2. V lost 1 base and J lost 4; bases outside the gene matches: 1. Looked up from germline, CDR1 is MNHNS and CDR2 is SASEGT. This CDR3 comprises 15 residues. CDR3 DNA: TGTGCCAGCAGTGAAGGAGCGGGAGGGTACAATGAGCAGTTCTTC. This encodes CASSEGAGGYNEQFF.

The chain recombines TRBV19 with TRBJ2-3, with TRBD2 identical over 12 bases. There are 17 residues in the CDR3. Germline V CDR1 and CDR2: LNHDA, SQIVND (reference sequence). With 5 bases clipped from V and 5 bases from J, the junction kept 11 bases outside the gene matches. CDR3 region: CASSPAGLAGRGDTQYF. Written as DNA, the CDR3 is TGTGCCAGTAGTCCTGCTGGACTAGCGGGGCGGGGAGATACGCAGTATTTT.

The rearrangement uses TRBV5-1 and TRBJ1-5; no firm D call. CDR3 length: 14 residues. Trimming removed 0 bases from V and 4 bases from J, with 8 bases in between. Germline V gene lookup returns CDR1 SGHRS and CDR2 YFSETQ. The CDR3 reads CASSLGGRNQPQHF. The DNA for the CDR3 is TGCGCCAGCAGCTTGGGTGGGCGGAATCAGCCCCAGCATTTT.

In regard to this clone: Other nucleotide sequences from this sample produce the same CDR3. The rearrangement uses TRBV5-6 and TRBJ1-3, with D hard to call. This CDR3 region has 15 residues. Germline lookup yields CDR1 SGHDT and CDR2 YYEEEE. V lost 0 bases to trimming and J lost 0 bases, with 7 bases between them. The CDR3: CASSLGPSSGNTIYF. As DNA, the CDR3 is TGTGCCAGCAGCTTGGGACCTAGCTCTGGAAACACCATATATTTT.

For this clone: Other nucleotide sequences in the sample specify the same CDR3. The chain has TRBV6-5 and TRBJ2-7; the match to TRBD2 covers 12 bases. Germline CDR1 MNHEY, CDR2 SVGAGI. The V gene end was trimmed by 4 bases and the J gene end by 2 bases; junction bases not matched to a gene: 3. There are 15 residues in the CDR3. The CDR3 loop is CASSSRTSGTYEQYF. Written as DNA, the CDR3 is TGTGCCAGCAGTTCGCGGACTAGCGGGACCTACGAGCAGTACTTC.

J is TRBJ2-1 and V is TRBV5-1; TRBD2 might be the D (6 bases). The ends were cut back, 0 bases at V and 2 bases at J, with 12 bases in the middle. CDR3 length equals 16 residues. Germline CDR1 and CDR2: SGHRS and YFSETQ. The CDR3 coding sequence is TGCGCCAGCAGCTTGGGTCCAGGACTAACCTACAATGAGCAGTTCTTC. This translates into CASSLGPGLTYNEQFF.

The chain uses TRBV29-1 and TRBJ2-2; 10 bases agree with TRBD2. V trimming: 2 bases; J trimming: 6 bases; junction bases outside the gene matches: 6. CDR1 is SQVTM and CDR2 is ANQGSEA in the germline V gene. The CDR3 has 15 residues. The DNA for the CDR3 is TGCAGCGTTGAATTTGCTAGCGGGAGCGCCGGGGAGCTGTTTTTT. Translating gives CSVEFASGSAGELFF.

The chain employs TRBV11-2 and TRBJ2-1, with TRBD2 identical over 11 bases. The CDR3 length is 19 residues. Trimming removed 0 bases from V and 5 bases from J; junction bases left unmatched: 12. Looked up from germline, CDR1 is SGHAT and CDR2 is FQNNGV. CDR3: CASSLEFFASGGKNNEQFF. The CDR3, as DNA: TGTGCCAGCAGCTTAGAATTCTTTGCTAGCGGGGGGAAAAACAATGAGCAGTTCTTC.

The gene calls are TRBV11-1 and TRBJ2-2; D is unresolved. With 4 bases removed from V and 3 bases from J, the gap between germline ends came to 9 bases. This CDR3 spans 14 amino acids. CDR1 and CDR2 (germline): SGHAT, FQDESV (reference sequence). The CDR3 region is CASSSAWDTGELFF. CDR3 bases: TGTGCCAGCAGCTCAGCATGGGACACCGGGGAGCTGTTTTTT.

The chain links TRBV4-2 to TRBJ1-5; TRBD1 matches at 9 bases. Germline-derived CDR1 and CDR2 are LGHNA and YNFKEQ. The CDR3 is made up of 15 amino acids. The ends lost 0 bases at V and 9 bases at J; junction bases unmatched: 6. Here the CDR3 reads CASSQELQGAGPQHF. The CDR3 DNA reads TGTGCCAGCAGCCAAGAATTACAGGGGGCAGGGCCCCAGCATTTT.

This chain uses TRBV7-2 with TRBJ2-2, with TRBD2 identical over 9 bases. CDR3 length equals 14 residues. The junction had 3 bases not matched to a gene; V was cut back by 4 bases and J by 6 bases. Germline loops: CDR1 SGHTA, CDR2 FQGNSA. The CDR3 DNA follows: TGTGCCAGCAGCTCATTAGCGGGAGCCGGGGAGCTGTTTTTT. This codes for CASSSLAGAGELFF.

This chain uses TRBV18 with TRBJ1-5, with a possible D match to TRBD1 (5 bases). CDR1 and CDR2 from the germline V gene are KGHSH and LQKENI. CDR3 length equals 15 residues. V was pared by 2 bases and J by 3 bases, with 11 bases between. This CDR3 reads CASSPGGYANQPQHF. In nucleotides, the CDR3 is TGTGCCAGCTCACCAGGGGGGTATGCCAATCAGCCCCAGCATTTT.

Note on this clone: Within the sample, other DNA sequences also encode this same CDR3. The rearrangement links TRBV5-1 to TRBJ2-6; D not resolved. V shed 0 bases and J shed 0 bases, with 4 bases lying between them. The CDR3 extends over 15 amino acids. Germline V gene lookup returns CDR1 SGHRS and CDR2 YFSETQ. CDR3 in amino acids: CASSLAGSGANVLTF. The CDR3 DNA is TGCGCCAGCAGCTTGGCAGGCTCTGGGGCCAACGTCCTGACTTTC.

Only one count was recorded for this clone. This chain connects TRBV27 to TRBJ2-1; the D call may be TRBD1 or TRBD2 (5 bases each). CDR3 size: 16 residues. The germline V and J ends were trimmed by 3 bases and 7 bases, with 19 bases remaining between them. Germline V lookup: CDR1 MNHEY, CDR2 SMNVEV (reference sequence). The CDR3 nucleotides read TGTGCCAGCAGTTTCCGGGACCCCGCGCTCGAAAATGAGCAGTTCTTC. Protein sequence: CASSFRDPALENEQFF.

The rearrangement uses TRBV28 and TRBJ2-7; 8 bases match TRBD2. In germline, CDR1 is MDHEN, CDR2 SYDVKM. The CDR3 is 17 amino acids. V was pared by 3 bases and J by 5 bases, with 15 bases of the junction left unmatched. Here the CDR3 reads CASSFSGGGGPGDEQYF. The CDR3 nucleotides read TGTGCCAGCAGTTTTTCTGGCGGCGGGGGGCCGGGCGACGAGCAGTACTTC.